The source of this TCR beta chain is a study of identical twins. Whole-study results and caveats: Modelling approaches yielded underestimates of out-of-frame TCR alpha sharing between monozygotic twins. Conclusions relied on cross-sectional statistical analysis, not following the same donors.

TCRdb passed the 5' RACE reads through MiXCR, listing each CDR3 protein once. The data show about 1.7 million distinct CDR3 sequences, with about 31% seen just once and over 0.25% held by the top ten. This clonotype was seen a handful of times. What it binds is unknown. Germline V gene data show CDR1 as DFQATT and CDR2 as SNEGSKA (reference sequence). This CDR3 has 19 residues. The V and J ends lost 0 bases and 1 base respectively, with 21 bases between them. Material for sequencing was cord blood. The chain employs TRBV20-1 and TRBJ2-2; D possibly corresponds to TRBD2 (6 bases). The sequence was obtained from a newborn girl in good health. The CDR3, as DNA: TGCAGTGCTAGAGACTTCTTTCACCCTAGCGTACAGAACACCGGGGAGCTGTTTTTT. Translating gives CSARDFFHPSVQNTGELFF.